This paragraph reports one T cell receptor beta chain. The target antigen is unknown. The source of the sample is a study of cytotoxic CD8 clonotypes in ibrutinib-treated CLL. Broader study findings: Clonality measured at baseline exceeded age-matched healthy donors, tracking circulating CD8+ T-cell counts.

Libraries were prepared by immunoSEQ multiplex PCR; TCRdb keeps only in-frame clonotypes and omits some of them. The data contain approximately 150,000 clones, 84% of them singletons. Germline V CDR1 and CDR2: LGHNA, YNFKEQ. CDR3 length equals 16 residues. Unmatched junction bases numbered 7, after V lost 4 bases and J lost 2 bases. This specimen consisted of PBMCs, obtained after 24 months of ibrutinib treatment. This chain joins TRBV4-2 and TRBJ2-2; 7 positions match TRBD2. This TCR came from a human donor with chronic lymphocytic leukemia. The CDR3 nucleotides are TGTGCCAGCAGCCCGCAAGTAGCGGGCAACACCGGGGAGCTGTTTTTT. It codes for CASSPQVAGNTGELFF.